The 9 T cell receptor beta chains presented below share a single source sample, sequenced in a study of shared clonotypes between healthy human individuals. Some clones are missing from TCRdb's copy, which holds only in-frame ones; the method was immunoSEQ multiplex PCR. Here the sample spans more than 850,000 clones, roughly 74% being singletons. The sequencing input was memory CD4+ T cells from PBMCs. Specified subset: CD45RA-negative fraction. The receptor set was obtained from a man between 18 and 29 years old in good health. Some clones in this sample may be carry-over from other donors' samples.

This clone was picked up one time. Other nucleotide sequences in the sample specify the same CDR3. The CDR3 bases are TGCGCCAGCAGCTTAACAGGGGGCACTGAAGCTTTCTTT. As protein: CASSLTGGTEAFF. The J gene is TRBJ1-1, the V gene TRBV5-1; 8 bases map to TRBD1. Germline loops: CDR1 SGHRS, CDR2 YFSETQ. This CDR3 contains 13 residues. The trim removed 2 bases at V and 4 bases at J, leaving 1 base unmatched.

The gene calls are TRBV19 and TRBJ2-2, with 9 positions matching TRBD2. The CDR3 extends over 17 amino acids. The V and J ends lost 5 bases and 3 bases, in that order; junction bases with no gene match: 10. In germline, CDR1 is LNHDA, CDR2 SQIVND (reference sequence). The CDR3 nucleotides are TGTGCCAGTAGTTTTGCCCTAGCGGGGACCTACACCGGGGAGCTGTTTTTT. Translated, it gives CASSFALAGTYTGELFF.

The chain uses TRBV6-1 and TRBJ1-5, with D possibly being TRBD1 (5 bases). Trimming left V 5 bases short and J 0 bases short, with 11 bases between. Germline lookup yields CDR1 MNHNS and CDR2 SASEGT. The CDR3 length is 15 residues. This chain's CDR3 is CASSSGTASNQPQHF. DNA for the CDR3: TGTGCCAGCAGTTCCGGGACGGCTAGCAATCAGCCCCAGCATTTT.

This clone was observed a handful of times. The chain recombines TRBV18 with TRBJ1-2; D might be TRBD1 (5 bases). There are 14 residues in the CDR3. Trimming pared 3 bases from V and 0 bases from J, leaving 8 bases between. Germline V lookup: CDR1 KGHSH, CDR2 LQKENI. The CDR3 is CASSPDSSNYGYTF. CDR3 in DNA: TGTGCCAGCTCACCCGACAGCTCTAACTATGGCTACACCTTC.

V usage is TRBV11-2 and J usage is TRBJ2-1; D gene ambiguous. Looked up from germline, CDR1 is SGHAT and CDR2 is FQNNGV. Deletions cut 0 bases from V and 4 bases from J, with 10 bases between. The CDR3 is 15 residues long. CDR3 in amino acids: CASSLDRKTYNEQFF. The CDR3 coding sequence is TGTGCCAGCAGCTTAGATAGAAAAACTTACAATGAGCAGTTCTTC.

The chain links TRBV29-1 to TRBJ2-7; the match to TRBD1 covers 8 bases. CDR1 SQVTM and CDR2 ANQGSEA come from the germline V gene. V dropped 6 bases and J dropped 9; count of bases not matched to a gene: 19. The CDR3 totals 15 residues. CDR3 sequence reads: CSVLGGQGFSLVQYF. The CDR3 DNA sequence: TGCAGCGTGCTTGGAGGACAGGGTTTTTCGCTAGTGCAGTACTTC.

The genes are TRBV27 and TRBJ1-5; D gene unclear. This CDR3 is built from 14 residues. V dropped 3 bases and J dropped 2 bases, with 8 bases sitting between them. CDR1 is MNHEY and CDR2 is SMNVEV in the germline V gene (reference sequence). The CDR3 bases are TGTGCCAGCAGTTTGAGGGTAGGCAATCAGCCCCAGCATTTT. Its translation is CASSLRVGNQPQHF.

This clone was detected a few times. This chain connects TRBV6-5 to TRBJ2-2, with D possibly matching TRBD2 (5 bases). This CDR3 spans 15 amino acids. CDR1 and CDR2 from the germline V gene are MNHEY and SVGAGI. Between the trimmed V and J ends, which lost 0 bases and 8 bases, there was a span of 13 bases. CDR3 sequence reads: CASSYSPGGGGELFF. The CDR3 DNA sequence: TGTGCCAGCAGTTACTCTCCCGGAGGCGGTGGGGAGCTGTTTTTT.

This chain links TRBV28 with TRBJ2-1, with 10 bases identical to TRBD2. The CDR3 covers 15 residues. J was trimmed by 15 bases and V by 2 bases; bases with no gene match: 13. Germline CDR1 and CDR2: MDHEN and SYDVKM. In nucleotides, the CDR3 is TGTGCCAGCAGTTTACAAGGAGCGGGAGGGCCTGAGAGGTTCTTC. This codes for CASSLQGAGGPERFF.